The clone carrying this TCR beta chain has a handful of counts. Its antigen remains unknown. One entry per CDR3 protein results from TCRdb running MiXCR on the 5' RACE reads. Of a few hundred thousand distinct CDR3 sequences listed, about 15% are singletons. Per germline, CDR1 SGHAT and CDR2 FQNNGV. CDR3 length: 14 residues. V shed 4 bases and J shed 6 bases, with 13 bases lying between them. The source of the sample is a study of T-cell memory formation after mild COVID-19. Regarding the study as a whole: The authors did not confirm SARS-CoV-2 specificity of second-wave clones peaking day 37.

The sequencing input was PBMCs or a T cell subset sorted from them (not recorded which). The sequence was collected from a man younger than 30 who had mild COVID-19 (a few samples of this study predate the infection). Cell type and time point are not known. J is TRBJ1-5 and V is TRBV11-2; D remains unclear. CDR3 loop: CASSYTGSAQPQHF. The CDR3, as DNA: TGTGCCAGCAGCTATACCGGGTCTGCTCAGCCCCAGCATTTT.